The clone carrying this TCR beta chain was recorded a few times. Its antigen remains unidentified. These data belong to a study of identical twins. CDR1 SGHTA and CDR2 FQGNSA come from the germline V gene. The CDR3 consists of 14 residues. Losses at the gene ends were 4 bases for V and 7 bases for J; bases not matched to a gene: 9. TCRdb passed the 5' RACE reads through MiXCR, listing each CDR3 protein once. The data hold fewer than 450,000 distinct CDR3 sequences, with around 9% observed a single time. Whole-study results and caveats: Weaker excess sharing between twins was seen in beta out-of-frame sequences.

The sequence was collected from a woman aged 50 to 65 in good health. V is TRBV7-2 and J is TRBJ1-1, with 7 bases matching TRBD1. What was sequenced was naive T cells sorted from blood. For the CDR3, the DNA is TGTGCCAGCAGCTCCCGACAGGGACGATTTGAAGCTTTCTTT. Protein sequence: CASSSRQGRFEAFF.